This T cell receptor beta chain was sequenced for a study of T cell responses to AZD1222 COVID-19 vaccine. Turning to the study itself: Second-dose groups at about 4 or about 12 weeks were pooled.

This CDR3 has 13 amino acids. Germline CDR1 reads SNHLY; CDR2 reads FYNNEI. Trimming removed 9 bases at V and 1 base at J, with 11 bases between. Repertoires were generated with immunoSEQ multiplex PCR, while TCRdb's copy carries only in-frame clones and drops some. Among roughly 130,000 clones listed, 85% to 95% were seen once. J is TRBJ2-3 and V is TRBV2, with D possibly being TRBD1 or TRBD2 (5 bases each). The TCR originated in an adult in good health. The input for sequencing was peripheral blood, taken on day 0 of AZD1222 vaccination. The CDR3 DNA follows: TGTGCCAGAGGGGACGTGGGCACAGATACGCAGTATTTT. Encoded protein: CARGDVGTDTQYF. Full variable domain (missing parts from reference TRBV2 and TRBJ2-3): EPEVTQTPSHQVTQMGQEVILRCVPISNHLYFYWYRQILGQKVEFLVSFYNNEISEKSEIFDDQFSVERPDGSNFTLKIRSTKLEDSAMYFCARGDVGTDTQYFGPGTRLTVL.